These 9 T cell receptor beta chains share one sample of origin, sequenced in a study of T cells in Graves' hyperthyroidism and ophthalmopathy. Authors of the study amplified TCR beta CDR3 regions from RNA transcripts. HTBI primers were employed in a first-round RT-PCR of the TCR CDR3. A single record per CDR3 protein comes from TCRdb applying MiXCR to the multiplex PCR reads. The sample lists 600,000 to 850,000 distinct CDR3 sequences, over 15% seen once, with 16% in the top ten. The sample consisted of blood. The receptors here all came from a woman aged 45-65 years with Graves' hyperthyroidism that later progressed to Graves' ophthalmopathy.

This chain connects TRBV5-1 to TRBJ1-5; D ambiguous. Deletions cut 0 bases from V and 3 bases from J, with 7 bases between. CDR3 length equals 14 residues. The germline V gene encodes CDR1 SGHRS and CDR2 YFSETQ. CDR3: CASSLGELNQPQHF. CDR3 DNA: TGCGCCAGCAGCTTGGGGGAGCTCAATCAGCCCCAGCATTTT.

This clonotype has a count of ten or more. The chain couples TRBV3-1 to TRBJ1-2, with a tentative D call TRBD1 (5 bases). This CDR3 region has 15 residues. The germline gives CDR1 LGHDT, CDR2 YNNKEL (reference sequence). Trimming left V 4 bases short and J 4 bases short, with 16 bases between. CDR3 amino acids: CASSPQGGRSYGYTF. DNA of the CDR3: TGTGCCAGCAGCCCTCAGGGCGGCAGGTCCTATGGCTACACCTTC.

This clonotype was counted ten times or more. This sequence joins TRBV20-1 and TRBJ2-5, with D possibly matching TRBD1 (5 bases). The CDR3 spans 14 residues. Germline V gene data show CDR1 as DFQATT and CDR2 as SNEGSKA (reference sequence). Trimming took off 0 bases at V and 2 bases at J, with 10 bases between the two ends. CDR3 sequence (DNA): TGCAGTGCTAGAGATCTTTACAGGCAAGAGACCCAGTACTTC. Protein sequence: CSARDLYRQETQYF.

The genes are TRBV20-1 and TRBJ1-2; TRBD1 matches 12 bases. Germline V gives CDR1 DFQATT, CDR2 SNEGSKA (reference sequence). The CDR3 has 13 amino acids. J was trimmed by 6 bases and V by 6 bases; bases with no gene match: 5. CDR3 residues: CSATRDRGHGYTF. As DNA, the CDR3 is TGCAGTGCCACCCGGGACAGGGGGCATGGCTACACCTTC.

With regard to this clonotype: This may arise from a read error, as a much more abundant clone is one base away. V is TRBV5-1 and J is TRBJ1-1; 10 bases match TRBD1. The V gene's germline CDR1 is SGHRS and CDR2 YFSETQ. The CDR3 contains 17 residues. The CDR3 bases are TGCGCCAGCAGCTCCCGGGACAGGGGTCCCGTGGGGACTGAAGCTTCCTTT. This codes for CASSSRDRGPVGTEASF.

This clonotype was seen repeatedly, ten times or more. The rearrangement joins TRBV3-1 to TRBJ2-3; D ambiguous. The germline V gene has CDR1 LGHDT and CDR2 YNNKEL (reference sequence). V shed 2 bases and J shed 5 bases, with 8 bases lying between them. This CDR3 contains 13 residues. The CDR3 DNA reads TGTGCCAGCAGCCAATTAGTGCGAGATACGCAGTATTTT. This codes for CASSQLVRDTQYF.

The genes are TRBV3-1 and TRBJ1-5; D gene ambiguous. Germline values: CDR1 LGHDT, CDR2 YNNKEL (reference sequence). Trimming pared 4 bases from V and 1 base from J, leaving 11 bases between. This CDR3 spans 15 amino acids. The DNA for the CDR3 is TGTGCCAGCAGCCCAATAGTCGGGAGCAATCAGCCCCAGCATTTT. Residues: CASSPIVGSNQPQHF.

The chain recombines TRBV5-1 with TRBJ1-2, with TRBD1 matching 9 bases. Germline CDR1 SGHRS, CDR2 YFSETQ. The CDR3 covers 17 residues. The V and J ends lost 0 bases and 2 bases, in that order; junction bases with no gene match: 8. The CDR3 nucleotides read TGCGCCAGCAGCTTGGTGGTCGGGACAGGGACGAACTATGGCTACACCTTC. It encodes CASSLVVGTGTNYGYTF.

This clonotype was counted between two and nine times. The chain links TRBV4-1 to TRBJ2-7, with D unclear. Germline CDR1 MGHRA, CDR2 YSYEKL. The CDR3 loop spans 16 amino acids. V shed 2 bases and J shed 0 bases, with 14 bases lying between them. Written as DNA, the CDR3 is TGCGCCAGCAGCCAAAACGCACCGGGCTCCTCCTACGAGCAGTACTTC. It is translated as CASSQNAPGSSYEQYF.